The rows below give T cell receptor beta chains drawn from one sample of a study of blood T cell repertoires in COVID-19. Generated by immunoSEQ multiplex PCR, the TCRdb table keeps only in-frame clones and is missing some. The sample carries over 100,000 clones, 70% to 85% recorded once. Sequencing was carried out using peripheral blood. Receptors were obtained from a woman aged 55-70 years with acute or convalescent COVID-19. Both conserved end residues are part of each CDR3.

v_call: TRBV9
j_call: TRBJ2-1
cdr3_aa: CASSVSLSGGAVRDNEQFF

v_call: TRBV7-9
j_call: TRBJ1-1
cdr3_aa: CASSLSRPEAFF

v_call: TRBV19
j_call: TRBJ1-1
cdr3_aa: CASSTGQDRAFF

v_call: TRBV7-2
j_call: TRBJ1-1
cdr3_aa: CASSLWLTRNTEAFF

v_call: TRBV25-1
j_call: TRBJ1-2
cdr3_aa: CASISSGRAYGYTF

v_call: TRBV6-2/TRBV6-3
j_call: TRBJ2-4
cdr3_aa: CASSVLAKNIQYF

v_call: TRBV2
j_call: TRBJ2-4
cdr3_aa: CASSRQGATKNIQYF

v_call: TRBV19
j_call: TRBJ1-5
cdr3_aa: CASNSDRFSNQPQHF

v_call: TRBV6-1
j_call: TRBJ1-4
cdr3_aa: CASSEDRHEKLFF

v_call: TRBV5-6
j_call: TRBJ1-6
cdr3_aa: CANARRGSYNSPLHF

v_call: TRBV6-5
j_call: TRBJ1-2
cdr3_aa: CASSPRGGSSSGYTF

v_call: TRBV7-3
j_call: TRBJ2-3
cdr3_aa: CASSPPSGGLGGTQYF

v_call: TRBV3-1/TRBV3-2
j_call: TRBJ2-5
cdr3_aa: CASSQDSWTQYF

v_call: TRBV5-5
j_call: TRBJ1-3
cdr3_aa: CASSLGQGNSGNTIYF

v_call: TRBV5-4
j_call: TRBJ2-7
cdr3_aa: CASSPRTATSYEQYF

v_call: TRBV30
j_call: TRBJ1-1
cdr3_aa: CAWSRTGFGTEAFF

v_call: TRBV30
j_call: TRBJ1-2
cdr3_aa: CAWSVRFSGAYGYTF

v_call: TRBV25-1
j_call: TRBJ1-2
cdr3_aa: CASSEGDSGYYGYTF

v_call: TRBV27
j_call: TRBJ2-2
cdr3_aa: CASSRRTGGYRDTGELFF

v_call: TRBV2
j_call: TRBJ1-1
cdr3_aa: CASSTGAAEAFF

v_call: TRBV7-9
j_call: TRBJ1-2
cdr3_aa: CASSLITGKRPRGYTF

v_call: TRBV5-1
j_call: TRBJ1-3
cdr3_aa: CASSLVVTGGENTIYF

v_call: TRBV19
j_call: TRBJ1-5
cdr3_aa: CASSIDRRTGQGQPQHF

v_call: TRBV5-5
j_call: TRBJ1-2
cdr3_aa: CASSRFGQGVDHGYTF

v_call: TRBV5-1
j_call: TRBJ2-2
cdr3_aa: CASGRGGTGELFF

v_call: TRBV7-6
j_call: TRBJ1-6
cdr3_aa: CASSLAPLGGAGSPLHF

v_call: TRBV19
j_call: TRBJ1-3
cdr3_aa: CATRTFSGNTIYF

v_call: TRBV19
j_call: TRBJ1-5
cdr3_aa: CASSILGGSNQPQHF

v_call: TRBV2
j_call: TRBJ1-1
cdr3_aa: CASPLAPDTEAFF

v_call: TRBV19
j_call: TRBJ1-2
cdr3_aa: CASSTDRTNYGYTF

v_call: TRBV20-1
j_call: TRBJ1-1
cdr3_aa: CSASHEDTEAFF

v_call: TRBV2
j_call: TRBJ1-2
cdr3_aa: CASRGTANYGYTF

v_call: TRBV10-2
j_call: TRBJ2-3
cdr3_aa: CASRELDRRTDTQYF

v_call: TRBV19
j_call: TRBJ2-2
cdr3_aa: CASSKQRSNTGELFF

v_call: TRBV5-6
j_call: TRBJ1-2
cdr3_aa: CASSPGQYGYTF

v_call: TRBV18
j_call: TRBJ2-3
cdr3_aa: CASSPSSPTDTQYF

v_call: TRBV2
j_call: TRBJ1-2
cdr3_aa: CASSGELYGYTF

v_call: TRBV19
j_call: TRBJ1-4
cdr3_aa: CASTGDWLILFF

v_call: TRBV2
j_call: TRBJ1-3
cdr3_aa: CASTGQTSGNTIYF

v_call: TRBV7-9
j_call: TRBJ2-1
cdr3_aa: CASSTWTVNEQFF

v_call: TRBV9
j_call: TRBJ2-2
cdr3_aa: CASSARTSGGGTGELFF

v_call: TRBV27
j_call: TRBJ1-1
cdr3_aa: CASSAFSSGTEAFF

v_call: TRBV12-5
j_call: TRBJ1-4
cdr3_aa: CASGPWGVNEKLFF

v_call: TRBV5-4
j_call: TRBJ2-7
cdr3_aa: CASSMAGGQRVNEQYF

v_call: TRBV24-1
j_call: TRBJ1-1
cdr3_aa: CATSAPGGRATEAFF